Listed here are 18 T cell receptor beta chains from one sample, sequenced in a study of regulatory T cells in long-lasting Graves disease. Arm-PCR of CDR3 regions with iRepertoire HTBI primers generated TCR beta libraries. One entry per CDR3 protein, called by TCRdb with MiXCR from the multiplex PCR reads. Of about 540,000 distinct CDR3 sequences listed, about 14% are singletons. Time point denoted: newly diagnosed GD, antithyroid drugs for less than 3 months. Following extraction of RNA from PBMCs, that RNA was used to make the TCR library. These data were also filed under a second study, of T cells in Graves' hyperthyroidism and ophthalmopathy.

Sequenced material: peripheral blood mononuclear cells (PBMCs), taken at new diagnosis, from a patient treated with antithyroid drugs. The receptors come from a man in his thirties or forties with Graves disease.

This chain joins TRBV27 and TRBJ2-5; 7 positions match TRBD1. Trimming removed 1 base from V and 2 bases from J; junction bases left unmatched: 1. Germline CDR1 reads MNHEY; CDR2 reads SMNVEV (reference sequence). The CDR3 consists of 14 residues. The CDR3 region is CASSLWGQQETQYF. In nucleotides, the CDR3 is TGTGCCAGCAGTTTATGGGGACAGCAAGAGACCCAGTACTTC.

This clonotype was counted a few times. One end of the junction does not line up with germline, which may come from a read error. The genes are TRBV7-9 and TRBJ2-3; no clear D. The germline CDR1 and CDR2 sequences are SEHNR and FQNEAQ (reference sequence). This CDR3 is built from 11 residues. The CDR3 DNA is TGTGCCAACAGCTTAACGGATACGCAGTATTTT. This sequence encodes CANSLTDTQYF.

For the CDR3, the DNA is TGTGCCACCAGTGATTCCTGGGACGCGGGAGCCTACAATGAGCAGTTCTTC. Translation gives CATSDSWDAGAYNEQFF. The V call is TRBV24-1, the J call TRBJ2-1; TRBD2 aligns across 7 bases. The germline V gene has CDR1 KGHDR and CDR2 SFDVKD. CDR3 size: 17 residues. V was pared by 2 bases and J by 2 bases, with 8 bases of the junction left unmatched.

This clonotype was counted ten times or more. The CDR3 loop reads CASDRAPHYGYTF. CDR3 nucleotides: TGTGCCTCCGACAGGGCGCCTCACTATGGCTACACCTTC. The chain is built from TRBV30 and TRBJ1-2, with 7 bases fitting TRBD1. The germline V gene encodes CDR1 GTSNPN and CDR2 SVGIG (reference sequence). CDR3 length: 13 residues. Trimming at V came to 7 bases and at J to 3 bases, leaving 8 bases not matched to a gene.

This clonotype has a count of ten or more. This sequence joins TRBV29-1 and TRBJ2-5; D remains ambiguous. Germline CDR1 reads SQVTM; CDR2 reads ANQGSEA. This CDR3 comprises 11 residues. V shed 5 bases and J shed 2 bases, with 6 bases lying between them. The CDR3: CSVRRQETQYF. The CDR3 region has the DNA TGCAGCGTTCGGCGGCAAGAGACCCAGTACTTC.

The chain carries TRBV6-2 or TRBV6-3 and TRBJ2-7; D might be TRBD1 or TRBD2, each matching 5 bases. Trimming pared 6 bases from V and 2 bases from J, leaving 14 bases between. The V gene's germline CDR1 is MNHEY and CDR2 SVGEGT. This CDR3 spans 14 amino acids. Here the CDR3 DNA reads TGTGCCAGCAGGGGTCGGGACGGGGCCTACGAGCAGTACTTC. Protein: CASRGRDGAYEQYF.

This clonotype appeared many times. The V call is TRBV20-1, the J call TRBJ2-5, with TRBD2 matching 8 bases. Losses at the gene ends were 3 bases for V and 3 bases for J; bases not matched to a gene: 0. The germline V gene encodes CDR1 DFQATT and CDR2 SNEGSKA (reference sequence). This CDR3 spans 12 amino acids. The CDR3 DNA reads TGCAGTGCTAGCGGGAGGGAAGAGACCCAGTACTTC. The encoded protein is CSASGREETQYF.

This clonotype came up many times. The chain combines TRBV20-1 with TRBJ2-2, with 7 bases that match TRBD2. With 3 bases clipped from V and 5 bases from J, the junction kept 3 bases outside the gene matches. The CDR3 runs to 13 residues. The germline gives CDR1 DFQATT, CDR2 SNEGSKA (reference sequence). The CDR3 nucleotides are TGCAGTGCTAGGGCTAGCGGTACCGGGGAGCTGTTTTTT. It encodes CSARASGTGELFF.

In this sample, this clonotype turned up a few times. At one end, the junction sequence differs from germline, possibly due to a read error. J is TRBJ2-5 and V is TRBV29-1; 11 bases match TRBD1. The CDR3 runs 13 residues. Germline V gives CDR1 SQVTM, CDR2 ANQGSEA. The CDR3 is CSARTGGLETLYF. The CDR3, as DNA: TGCAGCGCCCGGACAGGGGGCTTGGAGACCCTGTACTTC.

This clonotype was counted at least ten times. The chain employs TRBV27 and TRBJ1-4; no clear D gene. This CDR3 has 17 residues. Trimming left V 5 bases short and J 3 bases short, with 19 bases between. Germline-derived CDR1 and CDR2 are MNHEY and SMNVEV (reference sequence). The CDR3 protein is CASSGGRLGRANEKLFF. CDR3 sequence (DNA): TGTGCCAGCAGTGGAGGCAGGCTCGGTCGGGCTAATGAAAAACTGTTTTTT. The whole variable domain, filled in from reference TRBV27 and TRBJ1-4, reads EAQVTQNPRYLITVTGKKLTVTCSQNMNHEYMSWYRQDPGLGLRQIYYSMNVEVTDKGDVPEGYKVSRKEKRNFPLILESPSPNQTSLYFCASSGGRLGRANEKLFFGSGTQLSVL.

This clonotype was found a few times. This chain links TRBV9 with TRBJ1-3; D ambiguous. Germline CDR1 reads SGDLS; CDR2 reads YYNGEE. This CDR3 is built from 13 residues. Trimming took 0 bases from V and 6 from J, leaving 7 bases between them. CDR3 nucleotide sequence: TGTGCCAGCAGCGTAGTGGGAGAAAACACCATATATTTT. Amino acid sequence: CASSVVGENTIYF.

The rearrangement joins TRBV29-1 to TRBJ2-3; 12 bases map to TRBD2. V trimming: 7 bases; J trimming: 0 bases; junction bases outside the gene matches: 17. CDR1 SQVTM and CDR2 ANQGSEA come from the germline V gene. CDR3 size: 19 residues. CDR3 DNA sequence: TGCAGCGCGCAGGGACTAGCGGGCTCTTTTTCCCGCAGCACAGATACGCAGTATTTT. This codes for CSAQGLAGSFSRSTDTQYF.

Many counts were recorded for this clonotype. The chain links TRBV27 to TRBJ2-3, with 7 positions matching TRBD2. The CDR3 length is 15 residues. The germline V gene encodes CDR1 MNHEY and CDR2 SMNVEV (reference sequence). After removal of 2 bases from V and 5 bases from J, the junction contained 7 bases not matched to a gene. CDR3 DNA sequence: TGTGCCAGCAGTTTACTAGCGGTGGGAGGAGATACGCAGTATTTT. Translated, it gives CASSLLAVGGDTQYF.

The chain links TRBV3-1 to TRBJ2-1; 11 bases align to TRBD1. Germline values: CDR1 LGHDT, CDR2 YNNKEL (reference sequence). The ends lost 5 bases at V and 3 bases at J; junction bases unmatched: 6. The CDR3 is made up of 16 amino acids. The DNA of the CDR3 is TGTGCCAGCAGCGCGACCGGGACAGGGGGCTACAATGAGCAGTTCTTC. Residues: CASSATGTGGYNEQFF.

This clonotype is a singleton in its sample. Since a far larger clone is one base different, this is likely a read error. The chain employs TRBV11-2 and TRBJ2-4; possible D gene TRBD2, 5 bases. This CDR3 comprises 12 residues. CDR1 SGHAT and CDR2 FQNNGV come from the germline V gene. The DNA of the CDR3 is TGTGCCAGCAGCTTCGGACCAACAAAGCGGTTCTTC. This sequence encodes CASSFGPTKRFF.

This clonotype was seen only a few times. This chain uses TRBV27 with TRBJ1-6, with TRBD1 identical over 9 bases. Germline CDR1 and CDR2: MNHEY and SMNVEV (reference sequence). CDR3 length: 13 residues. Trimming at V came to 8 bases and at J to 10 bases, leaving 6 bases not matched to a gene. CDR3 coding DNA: TGTGCCAGCCGGGACAGGGTCAGGTCACCCCTCCACTTT. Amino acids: CASRDRVRSPLHF.

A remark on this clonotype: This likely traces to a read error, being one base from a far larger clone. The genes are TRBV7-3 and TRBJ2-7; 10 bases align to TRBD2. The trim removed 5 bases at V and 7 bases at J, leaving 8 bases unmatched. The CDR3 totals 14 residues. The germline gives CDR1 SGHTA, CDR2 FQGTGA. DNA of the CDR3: TGTGCCAGCAGCCCTAGCGGGGGTAATCATGAGCAGTACTTC. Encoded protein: CASSPSGGNHEQYF.

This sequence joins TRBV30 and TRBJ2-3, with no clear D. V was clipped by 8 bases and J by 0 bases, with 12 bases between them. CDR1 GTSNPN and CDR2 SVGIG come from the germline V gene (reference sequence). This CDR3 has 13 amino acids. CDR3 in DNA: TGTGCCGTGGACGTCCCTAGCACAGATACGCAGTATTTT. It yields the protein CAVDVPSTDTQYF.